The sequence of this TCR beta chain was determined in a study of cytomegalovirus exposure and HLA in healthy donors (TCRdb year 2017). With respect to the entire study: In an earlier analysis of fewer than 750 of the donors, 250 to 300 Gb of sequence data and 120 million or so unique TCR beta sequences from about 179 million T cells were reported. On average, 235,054 unique TCR beta nucleotide sequences were sequenced per donor among a few hundred genotyped donors of the cohort, with about 17% of those sequences being non-productive. To predict cytomegalovirus infection status, the study combined high-throughput TCR immunosequencing, statistical association of individual TCRs with disease status, and machine learning. Of the 350 to 450 genotyped donors, roughly 80% fell in the genetic ancestry cluster associated with self-reported Caucasian donors. Every repertoire in the discovery cohort had been generated on one and the same sequencing platform. The later analysis used no new phenotypic data to find candidate immune exposures, relying instead on TCR beta sequences and their occurrence across donors. A later genetic analysis took genome-wide SNP genotypes for about three fifths of the 666 donors and used that subset as a discovery cohort. Using immunosequencing, the study profiled T cell repertoires from 666 subjects and related those repertoires to cytomegalovirus serostatus. The study was designed to test whether signatures of past pathogen exposure could be identified by cataloging public T cell receptors. To study patterns of TCR occurrence, a later analysis re-analyzed previously published TCR beta repertoires from around 670 donors and added high-resolution HLA genotyping. Typing coverage differed by locus: A, B, C, DRB1 and DQB1 were typed in about 620-640 donors, DQA1 in about 500, DPA1 in around 580, and DPB1 in approximately 450. Four to six DR-DQ haplotypes were handled as single units for association and clustering, since linkage in the cohort was strong. Approximately 300 gigabases of sequencing data and about 92 million unique TCR sequences made up an early release that covered nearly 650 HLA-typed donors. A separate validation cohort of 100 to 150 different subjects was used in addition to the 666-subject first cohort. An earlier analysis of several hundred of the donors applied high-throughput TCR beta sequencing to assess whether each TCR beta V gene segment acted as functional or pseudogenic. Alongside the repertoire data, information on donor age, sex, ethnicity and CMV serostatus was compiled. HLA typing covered class I and class II loci at four-digit resolution.

This clone was recorded only once. This clone's antigen is unknown. Base qualities are not recorded, but no much larger clone differs from it by a single base. Library preparation was by the immunoSEQ multiplex PCR assay. For the multiplex PCR, a mixture combining 60 forward primers for TCR Vbeta segments and 13 reverse primers for TCR Jbeta segments was used. A multiplex PCR assay on genomic DNA amplified the CDR3 region of rearranged TCR beta genes. The Illumina HiSeq System was used to sequence the amplified TCR beta libraries as 87-base-pair reads. For the original study's pipeline: In a later analysis, approximately 74 million unique TCR beta chains were counted across the roughly 700 repertoires, and roughly 10 million of these chains were shared by at least two donors. To remove PCR and sequencing errors, raw reads were error-corrected and collapsed into unique sequences using a nearest-neighbor algorithm that merged closely related sequences. To assign V, D and J gene segments, CDR3 sequences were aligned to IMGT reference sequences. For a sequence to be retained, at least a six-nucleotide match to both a V gene segment and a J gene segment was required. Rearrangements were called productive when the CDR3 lacked stop codons and stayed in frame with V and J; all others were non-productive. Following IMGT convention, CDR3 was defined as the stretch from the second conserved V-encoded cysteine to the conserved J-encoded phenylalanine. The earlier analysis of some 540 of the donors excluded any sequence lacking an unambiguous match to a single V gene segment. In an earlier analysis of several hundred of the donors, V segments were called functional above 56.7% productive rearrangements and were called segregating when the between-donor standard deviation exceeded 5%. A statistical classification framework was developed to diagnose cytomegalovirus status using the catalog of TCR beta chain sequences. V and J gene assignment, in a later analysis, came from comparing TCR nucleotide sequences with IMGT/GENE-DB human TR gene sequences. Using the TCRdist pipeline, a later analysis assigned CDR3 sequences along with most-parsimonious VDJ recombination scenarios. In a later analysis, every TCR beta chain was defined by the combination of its CDR3 amino acid sequence and its V-gene family, and reads without a unique V-gene family were dropped. As a way to deal with suspected cross-contamination and a sequencing artifact, a later analysis dropped 592 nucleotide sequences that were highly shared and had low generation probability. In a later analysis, a clonal expansion index for each public chain was calculated from normalized within-repertoire ranks of inferred template counts. In a later analysis, generation probabilities were computed using a VDJ recombination model fitted to out-of-frame rearrangements, and the results were checked against IGoR. A later analysis scored TCR-TCR, TCR-HLA and TCR-CMV co-occurrence with hypergeometric tests, applying a repertoire-size bias correction to TCR pairs. To estimate false discovery rates, a later analysis permuted the HLA or CMV assignments 20 times. In a later analysis, co-occurring TCRs were grouped using DBSCAN, with TCRdist sequence similarity added in when clustering inside HLA-allele-positive subsets. Repertoires with fewer than 30,000 or more than 120,000 public chains were left out of co-occurrence clustering, as were several repertoires with anomalous nucleotide sharing. TCRdb holds this immuneACCESS table with in-frame rearrangements only. Some clones are missing; in checked studies, unresolved V genes explain under half, and the rest has no known cause. Clone size and V and J calls were adopted from that table, with D and trimming inferred from the DNA. Within this sample are 150,000 to 200,000 clones, with around 76% of them counted one time only. The ten largest clones add up to 2% to 2.5% of the sample.

Findings and caveats that apply to the study as a whole: The presence/absence analyses assumed that sequencing depth was roughly uniform across donors, and that assumption may not be true. Because counts were too low, some 16 rarely observed V segments, including chromosome 9 orphons, were excluded from the earlier analysis of some 590 of the donors. The sequencing pipeline was judged likely to have produced a cluster of highly shared sequence variants as a technical artifact. A later analysis found that most CMV-associated TCR beta chains appeared HLA-restricted, with HLA associations seemingly driven largely by CMV exposure. A few of the identified cytomegalovirus-associated TCR beta chains were confirmed in vitro to be specific for cytomegalovirus antigens. Linkage disequilibrium might explain the correlated functional status among segregating V segments, but an unknown experimental factor could not be ruled out. In a later analysis, HLA-associated TCR beta chains were found to be more clonally expanded and to have lower generation probabilities than equally common non-associated chains. The 87-base-pair reads could not distinguish some IMGT-functional V segments, including TRBV6-2 and TRBV6-3, so those segments were excluded. Specific HLA alleles were associated with 16,951 TCR beta sequences at a false discovery rate of 0.05 in a later analysis. The cohort was sequenced for TCR beta chains only, and without alpha or paired-chain data the features that could be detected were limited. A total of 150 to 200 TCR beta chains were listed by the study as associated with cytomegalovirus. A later genetic analysis reported fewer N-insertions in productive TCRs among donors in an Asian-associated ancestry cluster than the approximately 700-donor mean. A later analysis found that TCR association rates varied across HLA loci, with DRB1 alleles showing the most associated TCRs and HLA-C alleles the fewest. While some public TCRs were present in many individuals, most TCR sequences turned up only very rarely across donors. Broadly in line with IMGT annotations, most TCR beta V segments showed up in productive rearrangements about 87% or about 30% of the time in an earlier analysis of several hundred of the donors. Several of the top co-occurrence clusters appeared to be linked to parvovirus B19, influenza, CMV and Epstein-Barr virus, according to a later analysis. When HLA alleles, especially DR and DQ, strongly co-occurred, attributing TCR associations to individual alleles was difficult. In both the original and validation cohorts, the classifier was reported to diagnose cytomegalovirus status with high specificity and sensitivity. CMV serostatus was the only immune exposure information available for the cohort. A further reported finding was that TCR beta sequences accurately predicted the HLA-A and HLA-B alleles for most subjects in the first cohort. V-gene and J-gene trimming of TCR beta chains was associated with a missense DCLRE1C variant in a later genetic analysis, and the association was replicated in an independent cohort. Because HLA typing was unavailable for some donors at each locus, only the typed subset was used in association tests. The authors suggested that the approach could potentially be extended to other disease states and immunological phenotypes.

CDR1 and CDR2 are drawn from the germline V gene: SNHLY, FYNNEI. Trimming removed 10 bases from V and 2 bases from J; the gene matches leave 13 bases unexplained. The CDR3 spans 16 residues, from the cysteine through the phenylalanine. The kept DNA is CDR3 alone, 48 bases in frame from the first base. In total, 600 or so healthy bone marrow donors made up the cohort. Cohort members were all nominally healthy when sampled, although unrecorded immune exposures were likely present. The donor tested CMV seropositive and was one of the 289 seropositive cohort members. A peripheral blood sample was provided by each donor, and peripheral blood mononuclear cells were used for TCR beta sequencing. The Qiagen DNeasy Blood Extraction Kit was used to extract genomic DNA from the blood cell samples.

The material sequenced was PBMCs. The sequence was obtained from a woman aged 25-40 years in good health and CMV-seropositive. The chain employs TRBV2 and TRBJ1-2, and TRBD1 aligns with 10 junction nucleotides. This receptor carries the CDR3 CATTGSKTGGNYGYTF. The nucleotide sequence reads as follows: TGTGCCACTACAGGGTCTAAGACAGGGGGCAACTATGGCTACACCTTC.